The T cell receptor (beta chain) under discussion was sequenced for a study of CD8+ T cells in alopecia areata (dated by TCRdb to the late 2010s). Notes on the research overall: The treated patients took part in an open-label pilot trial in which moderate-to-severe alopecia areata was treated with oral tofacitinib at 5 to 10 mg twice daily. For the treated patients, the SALT score, which quantifies what percentage of scalp surface area is affected, served as the measure of disease severity. RNA came from the PAXgene miRNA kit for fixed scalp, the miRNeasy kit for PBMCs, and the RNeasy kit for mouse skin. Amplification of TCRbeta CDR3 regions was done by immunoSEQ multiplex PCR using 35 Vbeta forward primers and 13 Jbeta reverse primers. To study T cell clonal expansion in alopecia areata, the researchers applied high-throughput TCRbeta sequencing to both the C3H/HeJ mouse model and human patients. Tofacitinib was administered for 6 to 18 months, and 6 months of follow-up off drug were then conducted to assess delayed response and recurrence. Scalp clonality was compared among normal scalp (n=4), patchy alopecia areata scalp (n=8), and alopecia totalis/universalis scalp (n=8). Patients on tofacitinib were biopsied at baseline and after 4 and 24 weeks of treatment, and several of the patients also had a later scalp biopsy. On the human side, TCRbeta sequencing was run on scalp tissue and on sorted CD4+ and CD8+ peripheral blood T cells from healthy controls and from alopecia areata patients with either patchy or totalis/universalis disease. Here is what the overall study found, with its caveats: Scalp clonality and the number of expanded CD8+ clones among the top 100 scalp clones were significantly decreased by tofacitinib. Because the treated cohort was small and had only one nonresponder, larger studies are needed to examine links between baseline CD8+ expansion and response. Many expanded lesional clones persisted in scalp and blood during tofacitinib treatment, which may partly explain relapse after stopping treatment. Shared TCR sequences between patients were less evident than in mice, which may be partly attributable to HLA diversity in the patient population. Compared with normal scalp, lesional scalp had higher clonality and more expanded CD8+ clones, particularly in alopecia totalis/universalis, a pattern that suggests antigenic drive. Unlike mouse skin, which is dominated by gammadelta T cells, normal human skin has resident alphabeta T cells that are also sequenced, and this complicates analysis of the scalp TCR repertoire.

Library generation was performed with the immunoSEQ multiplex PCR assay. For TCR sequencing, RNA was extracted from every sample and reverse transcribed into cDNA to serve as template. First-strand cDNA was synthesized with SuperScript III using a 2:1 mix of oligo-dT and random hexamers. A synthetic immune receptor repertoire was used to measure amplification bias, and any remaining bias was corrected computationally. In the paper's pipeline: After raw reads were preprocessed to remove errors, the CDR3 was defined following IMGT conventions as running from the conserved cysteine to phenylalanine. Clonality was calculated as 1 minus Shannon entropy normalized by log2 of the number of productive unique TCRs. CD4 or CD8 identity of scalp clones was inferred by cross-referencing scalp TCRbeta sequences with sorted blood CD4 and CD8 repertoires. Held by TCRdb, this immuneACCESS table contains in-frame sequences only and omits some clones. Under half of the omission traces to an unresolved V gene where checked; the cause of the rest is unknown. The V and J calls and the clone size are those of that table, but D and trimming were determined from the DNA. This sample comprises about 140,000 clones, 75% to 85% of them detected only once. Around 25% of the sample is taken by the ten largest.

This clone was observed once. Its antigen is unknown. No much larger clonotype is one base removed from it; base qualities were not supplied. The time point label, read with the paper, signifies: less than five weeks on oral tofacitinib. Explained via the paper, the treatment or condition label denotes: oral pan-JAK inhibitor, 5-10 mg twice daily. Peripheral blood and lesional scalp punch biopsies were obtained from patients with alopecia areata. After PBMCs were isolated by density centrifugation and stained for CD3, CD4 and CD8, a FACSAria was used to sort CD4+ and CD8+ T cells. Counted from cysteine to phenylalanine, this CDR3 has 16 amino acids. The entry retains the CDR3 DNA only, 48 bases that are in frame from base 1. Relative to germline, V is missing 5 bases and J is missing 5 bases, with 10 bases of the junction outside any gene match. CDR1 and CDR2, per the germline V gene (reference sequence), are SEHNR and FQNEAQ.

This material consisted of CD8+ T cells sorted from blood, taken at week 4, from a patient treated with tofacitinib. This receptor was identified in a human donor with alopecia areata. The chain uses TRBV7-9 and TRBJ2-1; TRBD2 matches 9 bases in the middle. The CDR3 region reads CASSDGRLAADNEQFF. The DNA sequence follows: TGTGCCAGCAGCGACGGGAGACTAGCGGCTGACAATGAGCAGTTCTTC.